This T cell receptor beta chain originates from a study of blood T cell repertoires in COVID-19. Study overall: From the United States, Italy and Spain came samples of acute and convalescent COVID-19.

Using immunoSEQ multiplex PCR, the repertoire was profiled, and TCRdb retains in-frame clones only, with some absent. The data contain about 280,000 clones, around 88% of them singletons. Input material: PBMCs or T cells enriched from blood (not recorded which). This receptor was identified in a woman between 35 and 50 years old who had recovered from COVID-19.

In DNA form, the CDR3 reads TGTGCCAGCAGCCATGTACCGGGACAGAGTAACTCTGGGGCCAACGTCCTGACTTTC. As protein: CASSHVPGQSNSGANVLTF. This chain joins TRBV11-2 and TRBJ2-6; 7 nucleotides line up with TRBD1. The CDR3 runs 19 residues. V lost 5 bases, J lost 0 bases, and 13 bases stayed unmatched. The germline gives CDR1 SGHAT, CDR2 FQNNGV.